This TCR beta chain was captured by sequencing in a study of T cells in Graves' hyperthyroidism and ophthalmopathy. Study-wide context: Upon initial diagnosis and before any treatment, peripheral blood was collected.

Findings and caveats of the study: Most expanded thyroid clonotypes above 0.001 also appeared in blood.

Uncontrolled infection, other autoimmune disease, pregnancy or lactation barred patients from enrollment. Per the germline V gene, CDR1 is MDHEN and CDR2 is SYDVKM. V shed 4 bases and J 8 bases; nucleotides not matched to a gene: 14. The CDR3 is 17 amino acids. RNA transcripts provided the source from which TCR beta CDR3 regions were amplified. The primer set for the first-round RT-PCR of the TCR CDR3 was HTBI. MiXCR, run by TCRdb on the multiplex PCR reads, gives a single entry per CDR3 protein. The sample has around 600,000 distinct CDR3 sequences; 14% are singletons. This clonotype has at least ten counts. Antigen specificity is unknown.

Material: blood. This chain joins TRBV28 and TRBJ2-1, with 10 bases fitting TRBD1. This TCR derives from a woman aged 45-65 years with Graves' ophthalmopathy. The CDR3 sequence is CASSSDRGPSQRDEQFF. CDR3 sequence (DNA): TGTGCCAGCAGTTCCGACAGGGGGCCTTCACAAAGGGATGAGCAGTTCTTC.